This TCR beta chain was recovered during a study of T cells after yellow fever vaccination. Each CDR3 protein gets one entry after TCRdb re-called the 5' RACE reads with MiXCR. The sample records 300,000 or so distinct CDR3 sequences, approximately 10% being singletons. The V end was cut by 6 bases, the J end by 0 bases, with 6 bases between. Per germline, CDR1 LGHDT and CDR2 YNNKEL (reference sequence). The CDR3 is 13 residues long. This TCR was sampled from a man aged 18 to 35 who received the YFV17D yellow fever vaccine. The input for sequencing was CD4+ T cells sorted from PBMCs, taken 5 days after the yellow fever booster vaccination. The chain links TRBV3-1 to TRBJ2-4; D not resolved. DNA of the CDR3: TGTGCCAGCAGTCCCGGAGCCAAAAACATTCAGTACTTC. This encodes CASSPGAKNIQYF. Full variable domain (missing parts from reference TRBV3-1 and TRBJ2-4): DTAVSQTPKYLVTQMGNDKSIKCEQNLGHDTMYWYKQDSKKFLKIMFSYNNKELIINETVPNRFSPKSPDKAHLNLHINSLELGDSAVYFCASSPGAKNIQYFGAGTRLSVL.